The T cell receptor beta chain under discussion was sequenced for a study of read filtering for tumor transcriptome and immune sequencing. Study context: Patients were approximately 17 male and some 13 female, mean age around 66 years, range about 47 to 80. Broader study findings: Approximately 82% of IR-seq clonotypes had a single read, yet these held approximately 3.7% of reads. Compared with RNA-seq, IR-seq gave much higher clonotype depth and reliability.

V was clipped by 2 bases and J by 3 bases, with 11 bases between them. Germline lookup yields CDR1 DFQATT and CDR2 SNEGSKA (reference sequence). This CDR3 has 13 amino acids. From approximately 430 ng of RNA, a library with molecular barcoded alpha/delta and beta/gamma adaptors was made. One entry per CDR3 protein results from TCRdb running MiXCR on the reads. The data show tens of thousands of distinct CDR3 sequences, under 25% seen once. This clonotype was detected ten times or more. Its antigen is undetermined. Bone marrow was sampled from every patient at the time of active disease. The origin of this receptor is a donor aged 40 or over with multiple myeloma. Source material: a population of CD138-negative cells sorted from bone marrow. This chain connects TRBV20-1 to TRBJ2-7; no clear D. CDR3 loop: CSARLPLGYEQYF. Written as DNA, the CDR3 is TGCAGTGCTAGACTGCCCTTGGGCTACGAGCAGTACTTC.